This T cell receptor beta chain originates from a study of response to subunit inactivated influenza vaccine. Whole-study findings and limits: That few new T cells are recruited by each seasonal influenza vaccination was the authors' suggestion.

This clonotype was detected a few times. The antigen is not known. Between the trimmed V and J ends, which lost 3 bases and 3 bases, there was a span of 8 bases. There are 13 residues in the CDR3. TCRdb re-called the RT-PCR reads through MiXCR, storing one row per CDR3 protein. Here the sample spans 650,000 to 850,000 distinct CDR3 sequences, more than 11% being singletons. V is TRBV12-3 or TRBV12-4 and J is TRBJ1-1, with no clear D. The TCR comes from a man aged 45-60 years who received an inactivated influenza vaccine. The source material was PBMCs from blood, sampled 14 to 15 days before vaccination. DNA of the CDR3: TGTGCCAGCAGTTTGGTGGAGGACACTGAAGCTTTCTTT. It specifies CASSLVEDTEAFF.